The 28 T cell receptor beta chains given below trace back to one sample, sequenced in a study of technical replicates of blood from several donors. The repertoire was sequenced with immunoSEQ multiplex PCR; TCRdb's copy has only in-frame clones and lacks some. Among tens of thousands of clones listed, 80% to 95% were seen once. The sequenced sample consisted of T cells isolated from PBMCs. The receptors stem from a human donor in good health.

The chain links TRBV27 to TRBJ1-1; D gene unclear. The CDR3 contains 14 residues. CDR1 is MNHEY and CDR2 is SMNVEV in the germline V gene (reference sequence). Trimming left V 3 bases short and J 0 bases short, with 8 bases between. CDR3 sequence reads: CASSLNGVNTEAFF. In DNA, the CDR3 is TGTGCCAGCAGTTTGAACGGTGTGAACACTGAAGCTTTCTTT.

The chain links TRBV28 to TRBJ1-2; D gene uncertain. Trimming pared 6 bases from V and 0 bases from J, leaving 11 bases between. The CDR3 covers 14 residues. Germline loops: CDR1 MDHEN, CDR2 SYDVKM. The CDR3 region is CASRKTLSNYGYTF. In nucleotides, the CDR3 is TGTGCCAGCAGAAAGACACTGTCTAACTATGGCTACACCTTC.

As for this clone: The same CDR3 also results from other DNA sequences found in this sample. V and J are TRBV11-3 and TRBJ2-1, with a possible D match to TRBD1 (6 bases). Germline V gene lookup returns CDR1 SGHNT and CDR2 YENEEA. The V and J ends lost 2 bases and 4 bases respectively, with 6 bases between them. There are 13 residues in the CDR3. CDR3 sequence (DNA): TGTGCCAGCAGCTTAACAGGGTACAATGAGCAGTTCTTC. Translated, it gives CASSLTGYNEQFF.

A few counts support this clone. The chain employs TRBV7-2 and TRBJ1-2; 7 bases agree with TRBD1. The V segment lost 5 bases and the J segment 3 bases; nucleotides outside the gene matches: 6. This CDR3 region has 14 residues. Germline V gene data show CDR1 as SGHTA and CDR2 as FQGNSA. The chain's CDR3 is CASSPGQVHYGYTF. In DNA, the CDR3 is TGTGCCAGCAGCCCAGGACAGGTCCACTATGGCTACACCTTC.

The chain links TRBV27 to TRBJ2-1; D possibly corresponds to TRBD1 (5 bases). Trimming removed 0 bases at V and 2 bases at J, with 5 bases between. The CDR3 is made up of 14 amino acids. Germline V gives CDR1 MNHEY, CDR2 SMNVEV (reference sequence). CDR3: CASSLSTAYNEQFF. CDR3 DNA sequence: TGTGCCAGCAGTTTATCGACAGCCTACAATGAGCAGTTCTTC.

The gene calls are TRBV30 and TRBJ1-2; D is ambiguous. This CDR3 has 15 amino acids. V lost 1 base, J lost 2 bases, and 14 bases lay in between. Germline-derived CDR1 and CDR2 are GTSNPN and SVGIG (reference sequence). CDR3 DNA sequence: TGTGCCTGGAGTGAAAACAGTCTTGGGAACTATGGCTACACCTTC. It is translated as CAWSENSLGNYGYTF.

V usage is TRBV19 and J usage is TRBJ1-2; 9 positions agree with TRBD1. J was trimmed by 3 bases and V by 3 bases; bases with no gene match: 2. Germline CDR1 LNHDA, CDR2 SQIVND (reference sequence). The CDR3 runs 14 residues. This CDR3 reads CASSIRDRDYGYTF. The CDR3 DNA follows: TGTGCCAGTAGTATCCGGGACAGGGACTATGGCTACACCTTC.

The rearrangement links TRBV9 to TRBJ1-3, with D unresolved. The CDR3 runs 17 residues. Germline-derived CDR1 and CDR2 are SGDLS and YYNGEE. With 0 bases removed from V and 2 bases from J, the gap between germline ends came to 15 bases. Here the CDR3 reads CASSVGMIRGTGNTIYF. The CDR3 DNA sequence: TGTGCCAGCAGCGTAGGTATGATCCGAGGTACTGGAAACACCATATATTTT.

This chain joins TRBV18 and TRBJ1-1, with 9 nucleotides matching TRBD1. The length of the CDR3 is 14 residues. In germline, CDR1 is KGHSH, CDR2 LQKENI. Germline trimming cut 1 base from V and 6 bases from J; bases unmatched to any gene: 3. CDR3 amino acids: CASSPQRQGAEAFF. In DNA form, the CDR3 reads TGTGCCAGCTCACCACAAAGACAGGGGGCTGAAGCTTTCTTT.

Only one count was recorded for this clone. The V call is TRBV10-3, the J call TRBJ2-7; D not resolved. The V gene's germline CDR1 is ENHRY and CDR2 SYGVKD. There are 15 residues in the CDR3. The V end lost 1 base, the J end lost 0 bases, and 10 bases lay between the germline ends. The CDR3 sequence: CAISEYSLISYEQYF. The CDR3 region has the DNA TGTGCCATCAGTGAGTACAGTTTAATCTCCTACGAGCAGTACTTC.

The chain couples TRBV5-6 to TRBJ2-1; 12 nucleotides align to TRBD2. J was trimmed by 14 bases and V by 2 bases; bases with no gene match: 11. This CDR3 has 15 residues. The germline gives CDR1 SGHDT, CDR2 YYEEEE. The CDR3 loop is CASSFASSGRGREFF. The CDR3 nucleotides read TGTGCCAGCAGCTTTGCGTCTAGCGGGAGGGGCCGGGAGTTCTTC.

This sequence joins TRBV5-4 and TRBJ2-7; TRBD1 matches 7 bases. The V segment lost 4 bases and the J segment 2 bases; nucleotides outside the gene matches: 3. The CDR3 spans 13 residues. Germline V gives CDR1 SGHNT, CDR2 YYREEE (reference sequence). In DNA form, the CDR3 reads TGTGCCAGCAGCCCGGACAGGACCTACGAGCAGTACTTC. Residues: CASSPDRTYEQYF. Full variable domain (missing parts from reference TRBV5-4 and TRBJ2-7): ETGVTQSPTHLIKTRGQQVTLRCSSQSGHNTVSWYQQALGQGPQFIFQYYREEENGRGNFPPRFSGLQFPNYSSELNVNALELDDSALYLCASSPDRTYEQYFGPGTRLTVT.

This chain joins TRBV28 and TRBJ2-7; 11 bases align to TRBD2. The germline CDR1 and CDR2 sequences are MDHEN and SYDVKM. The ends lost 6 bases at V and 4 bases at J; junction bases unmatched: 8. The CDR3 has 15 residues. CDR3 sequence reads: CASSDGTSGTYEQYF. In DNA form, the CDR3 reads TGTGCCAGCAGCGATGGGACTAGCGGAACTTACGAGCAGTACTTC.

The V call is TRBV19, the J call TRBJ2-7; D is unclear. CDR3 length: 11 amino acids. The germline V gene has CDR1 LNHDA and CDR2 SQIVND (reference sequence). The V end was cut by 5 bases, the J end by 5 bases, with 7 bases between. The CDR3 nucleotides read TGTGCCAGTAGTCAGGCCCACGAGCAGTACTTC. The encoded protein is CASSQAHEQYF.

A single count supports this clone. The V gene is TRBV30, the J gene TRBJ2-5; weak D call: TRBD1 (5 bases). The CDR3 consists of 12 residues. Germline loops: CDR1 GTSNPN, CDR2 SVGIG (reference sequence). V was pared by 1 base and J by 5 bases, with 8 bases between. CDR3 DNA: TGTGCCTGGAGTGGACAGAGGGAGACCCAGTACTTC. It codes for CAWSGQRETQYF.

The V call is TRBV10-2, the J call TRBJ2-7; perhaps TRBD2 as D (6 bases). Trimming took 2 bases from V and 0 from J, leaving 8 bases between them. This CDR3 contains 14 residues. Germline CDR1 is WSHSY and CDR2 is SAAADI. The CDR3 is CASSEVGGSYEQYF. As DNA, the CDR3 is TGCGCCAGCAGTGAGGTGGGGGGCTCCTACGAGCAGTACTTC.

The chain is built from TRBV7-2 and TRBJ2-7, with 10 positions matching TRBD1. V gave up 0 bases and J gave up 3 bases; unmatched junction bases: 2. The germline V gene encodes CDR1 SGHTA and CDR2 FQGNSA. This CDR3 is built from 15 residues. CDR3 DNA sequence: TGTGCCAGCAGCTTAGCGTGGGACAGGGGCTACGAGCAGTACTTC. Its protein product is CASSLAWDRGYEQYF.

This rearrangement joins TRBV9 to TRBJ2-5; TRBD2 agrees at 10 bases. This CDR3 spans 16 amino acids. J was trimmed by 4 bases and V by 1 base; bases with no gene match: 7. CDR1 and CDR2 from the germline V gene are SGDLS and YYNGEE. The CDR3 nucleotides are TGTGCCAGCAGCGTACGCGGCCTAGCGGGAGCAGAGACCCAGTACTTC. It yields the protein CASSVRGLAGAETQYF.

The rearrangement uses TRBV11-3 and TRBJ2-7; 7 bases map to TRBD2. V gave up 4 bases and J gave up 3 bases; unmatched junction bases: 9. The germline CDR1 and CDR2 sequences are SGHNT and YENEEA. The CDR3 extends over 15 amino acids. The CDR3 DNA sequence: TGTGCCAGCAGCTCCGGCCGGGGCGGGGGCTACGAGCAGTACTTC. This gives the protein CASSSGRGGGYEQYF. Full variable domain (missing parts from reference TRBV11-3 and TRBJ2-7): EAGVVQSPRYKIIEKKQPVAFWCNPISGHNTLYWYLQNLGQGPELLIRYENEEAVDDSQLPKDRFSAERLKGVDSTLKIQPAELGDSAVYLCASSSGRGGGYEQYFGPGTRLTVT.

This chain uses TRBV7-2 with TRBJ2-5; D gene ambiguous. The V end lost 5 bases, the J end lost 5 bases, and 12 bases lay between the germline ends. The germline CDR1 and CDR2 sequences are SGHTA and FQGNSA. The CDR3 length is 13 residues. Here the CDR3 reads CASSPIRWETQYF. The CDR3 nucleotides are TGTGCCAGCAGCCCAATCAGATGGGAGACCCAGTACTTC.

The chain uses TRBV19 and TRBJ2-7, with 12 bases that match TRBD2. CDR3 length: 17 amino acids. CDR1 and CDR2 (germline): LNHDA, SQIVND (reference sequence). J lost 3 bases, V lost 5 bases, and 11 bases had no gene match. The CDR3 reads CASSLPLLAGGNYEQYF. CDR3 in DNA: TGTGCCAGTAGTCTCCCCCTACTAGCGGGAGGTAACTACGAGCAGTACTTC.

The V and J genes are TRBV19 and TRBJ1-2; D may be TRBD1 (5 bases). The CDR3 covers 15 residues. The V gene lost 4 bases and the J gene lost 0 bases, with 12 bases spanning the gap. Germline V gene sequence: CDR1 LNHDA, CDR2 SQIVND (reference sequence). The CDR3 is CASSTLGEANYGYTF. The CDR3 nucleotides read TGTGCCAGTAGTACTCTAGGGGAAGCTAACTATGGCTACACCTTC.

The chain links TRBV5-6 to TRBJ1-2; the D gene is possibly TRBD1 (6 bases). Germline-derived CDR1 and CDR2 are SGHDT and YYEEEE. V was cut by 0 bases and J by 6 bases, with 18 bases left in between. CDR3 length: 16 amino acids. The CDR3: CASSLVSSGQGNGYTF. CDR3 in DNA: TGTGCCAGCAGCTTGGTAAGTAGTGGGCAGGGGAATGGCTACACCTTC. Based on the CDR3 plus reference TRBV5-6 and TRBJ1-2, the full variable domain is DAGVTQSPTHLIKTRGQQVTLRCSPKSGHDTVSWYQQALGQGPQFIFQYYEEEERQRGNFPDRFSGHQFPNYSSELNVNALLLGDSALYLCASSLVSSGQGNGYTFGSGTRLTVV.

The V call is TRBV29-1, the J call TRBJ1-2; D gene unclear. CDR1 and CDR2 from the germline V gene are SQVTM and ANQGSEA. V lost 5 bases and J lost 8, with 3 bases in between. This CDR3 comprises 8 residues. The CDR3 region has the DNA TGCAGCGTTTCGGGCTACACCTTC. It is translated as CSVSGYTF.

This chain joins TRBV18 and TRBJ1-5; 9 nucleotides match TRBD1. The germline V gene encodes CDR1 KGHSH and CDR2 LQKENI. The CDR3 contains 15 residues. The trim removed 1 base at V and 4 bases at J, leaving 2 bases unmatched. As DNA, the CDR3 is TGTGCCAGCTCACCACGACAGGGGGAGAATCAGCCCCAGCATTTT. This codes for CASSPRQGENQPQHF.

This chain joins TRBV27 and TRBJ2-1; maybe TRBD2 (5 bases). Deletions cut 3 bases from V and 4 bases from J, with 10 bases between. Germline assignment: CDR1 MNHEY and CDR2 SMNVEV (reference sequence). This CDR3 is built from 14 residues. The CDR3 protein is CASSLGGPYNEQFF. In nucleotides, the CDR3 is TGTGCCAGCAGTTTGGGCGGGCCTTACAATGAGCAGTTCTTC.

The chain joins TRBV29-1 to TRBJ2-3, with D unclear. The V and J ends lost 2 bases and 8 bases respectively, with 5 bases between them. The CDR3 is made up of 10 amino acids. In germline, CDR1 is SQVTM, CDR2 ANQGSEA. The CDR3 sequence is CSVELGTQYF. Written as DNA, the CDR3 is TGCAGCGTTGAACTAGGTACGCAGTATTTT.

CDR3 in DNA: TGTGCCAGCAGCCTCGGGACAGGGGGTGAAGCTTTCTTT. It yields the protein CASSLGTGGEAFF. The genes are TRBV7-6 and TRBJ1-1; 11 nucleotides agree with TRBD1. The junction had 3 bases not matched to a gene; V was cut back by 5 bases and J by 7 bases. CDR1 and CDR2 (germline): SGHVS, FNYEAQ. The CDR3 loop spans 13 amino acids.